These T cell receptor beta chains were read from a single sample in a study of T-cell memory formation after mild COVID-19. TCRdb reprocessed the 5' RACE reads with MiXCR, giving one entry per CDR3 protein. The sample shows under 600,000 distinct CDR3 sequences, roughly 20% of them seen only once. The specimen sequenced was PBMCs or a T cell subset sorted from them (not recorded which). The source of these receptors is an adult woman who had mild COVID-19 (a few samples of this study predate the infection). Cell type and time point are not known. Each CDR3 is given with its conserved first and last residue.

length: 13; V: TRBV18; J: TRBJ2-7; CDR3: CASSATGEGEQYF
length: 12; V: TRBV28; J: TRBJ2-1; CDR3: CASSPPDNEQFF
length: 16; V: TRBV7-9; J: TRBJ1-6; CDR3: CASSFREVSYNSPLHF
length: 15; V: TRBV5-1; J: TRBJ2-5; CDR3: CASSFQGSGDETQYF
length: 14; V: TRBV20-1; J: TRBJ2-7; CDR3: CSATQDRGGYEQYF
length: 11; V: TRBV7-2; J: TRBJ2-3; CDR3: CASGLTDTQYF
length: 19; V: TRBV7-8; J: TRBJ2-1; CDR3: CASRRPGHGQLAGDNEQFF
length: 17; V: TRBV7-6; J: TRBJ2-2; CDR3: CASSRWTEGAYTGELFF
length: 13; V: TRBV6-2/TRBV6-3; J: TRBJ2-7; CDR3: CASKVSASYEQYF
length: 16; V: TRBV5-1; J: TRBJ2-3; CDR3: CASSSSAGGPADTQYF
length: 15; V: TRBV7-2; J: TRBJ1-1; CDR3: CASSSSAAMNTEAFF
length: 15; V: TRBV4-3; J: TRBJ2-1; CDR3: CASSQGTSAYNEQFF
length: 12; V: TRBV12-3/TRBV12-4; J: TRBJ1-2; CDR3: CASSLQRYGYTF
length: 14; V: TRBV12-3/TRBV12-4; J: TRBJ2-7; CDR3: CASSRTKQGDEQYF
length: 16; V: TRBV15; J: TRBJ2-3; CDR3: CATSRALAGTTDTQYF
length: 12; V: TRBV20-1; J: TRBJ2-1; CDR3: CSAHRVLDEQFF
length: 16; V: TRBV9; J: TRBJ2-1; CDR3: CASSVVGQGGGNEQFF
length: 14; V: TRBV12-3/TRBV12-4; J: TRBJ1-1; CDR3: CASTLGTGNTEAFF
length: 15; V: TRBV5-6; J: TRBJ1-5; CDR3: CASSARGPGNQPQHF
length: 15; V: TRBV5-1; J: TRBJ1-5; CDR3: CASSSSSGGNQPQHF
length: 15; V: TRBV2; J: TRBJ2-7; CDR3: CASVRNPTVGYEQYF
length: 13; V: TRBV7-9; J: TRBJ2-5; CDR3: CASSSSGLETQYF
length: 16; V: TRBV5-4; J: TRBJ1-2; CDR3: CASSLVLGQGVDGYTF
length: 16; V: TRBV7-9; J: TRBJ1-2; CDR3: CASSLAMADFNYGYTF
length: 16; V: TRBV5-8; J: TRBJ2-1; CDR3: CASSSPTTSGNDEQFF
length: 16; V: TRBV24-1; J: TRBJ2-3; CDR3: CATSDPGTGPTDTQYF
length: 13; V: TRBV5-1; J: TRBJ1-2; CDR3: CASSFGGGAGYTF
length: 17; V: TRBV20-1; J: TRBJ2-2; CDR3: CSAPGIAGGQSTGELFF
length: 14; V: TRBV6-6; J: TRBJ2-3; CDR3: CASSPGWTTDTQYF
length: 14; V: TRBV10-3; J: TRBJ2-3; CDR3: CAIMNPVLGDTQYF
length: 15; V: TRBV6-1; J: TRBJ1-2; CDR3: CASSSGTGSIYGYTF
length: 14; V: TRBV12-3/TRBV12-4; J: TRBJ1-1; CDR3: CASSYIHRGTETFF
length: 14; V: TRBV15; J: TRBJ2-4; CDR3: CATSTSTDLNIQYF
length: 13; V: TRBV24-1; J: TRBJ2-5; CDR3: CATSEGLRETQYF
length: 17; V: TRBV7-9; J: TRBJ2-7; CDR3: CASSFSSSGKRTYEQYF
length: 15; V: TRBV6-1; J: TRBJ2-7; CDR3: CASSLLTDTPYEQYF
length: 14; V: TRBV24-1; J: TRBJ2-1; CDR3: CATSVSGLYNEQFF
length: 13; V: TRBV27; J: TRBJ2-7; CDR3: CASISNDRYEQYF